These 10 T cell receptor beta chains originate from one sample sequenced in a study of blood T cell repertoires in COVID-19. Generated by immunoSEQ multiplex PCR, the TCRdb table keeps only in-frame clones and is missing some. Of about 210,000 clones in the sample, roughly 86% are singletons; the top ten hold approximately 8%. Sequencing used peripheral blood. The receptors stem from a woman aged 45-65 years with active or convalescent COVID-19.

The genes are TRBV2 and TRBJ2-1, with unresolved D. This CDR3 is built from 12 residues. Between the trimmed V and J ends, which lost 1 base and 7 bases, there was a span of 5 bases. The V gene's germline CDR1 is SNHLY and CDR2 FYNNEI. Written as DNA, the CDR3 is TGTGCCAGCAGTGAAGGTCCGAATGAGCAGTTCTTC. Protein sequence: CASSEGPNEQFF.

The chain recombines TRBV5-6 with TRBJ1-6, with D perhaps matching TRBD1 (5 bases). This CDR3 is built from 13 residues. The V end was cut by 3 bases, the J end by 10 bases, with 11 bases between. The germline CDR1 and CDR2 sequences are SGHDT and YYEEEE. The CDR3 loop reads CASSSGFWSPLHF. In nucleotides, the CDR3 is TGTGCCAGCAGCTCAGGGTTTTGGTCACCCCTCCACTTT.

This clone has a handful of counts. V and J are TRBV27 and TRBJ2-2, with D possibly TRBD1 on 6 matching bases. Trimming took off 5 bases at V and 5 bases at J, with 9 bases between the two ends. From germline, CDR1 is MNHEY and CDR2 SMNVEV (reference sequence). The CDR3 is 13 residues long. The DNA for the CDR3 is TGTGCCAGCAGTCTACAGGGAACCGGGGAGCTGTTTTTT. Translated, it gives CASSLQGTGELFF.

DNA for the CDR3: TGTGCCAGCAGCTCTAGCGGGAGTGCCCAGACCCAGTACTTC. Translation gives CASSSSGSAQTQYF. The gene calls are TRBV7-9 and TRBJ2-5; 10 bases are a match to TRBD2. With V trimmed by 4 bases and J by 6 bases, 5 bases remained unmatched. The germline V gene has CDR1 SEHNR and CDR2 FQNEAQ (reference sequence). The CDR3 totals 14 residues.

CDR3 loop: CASRAGLTNTGELFF. CDR3 nucleotide sequence: TGCGCCAGCAGGGCGGGACTGACAAACACCGGGGAGCTGTTTTTT. This chain links TRBV5-1 with TRBJ2-2; perhaps TRBD2 as D (6 bases). V was pared by 5 bases and J by 2 bases, with 13 bases between. Germline V gives CDR1 SGHRS, CDR2 YFSETQ. The CDR3 contains 15 residues.

This rearrangement joins TRBV2 to TRBJ1-1; the D is unclear. The CDR3 consists of 14 residues. V was clipped by 6 bases and J by 0 bases, with 11 bases between them. Germline V gene lookup returns CDR1 SNHLY and CDR2 FYNNEI. The CDR3 region has the DNA TGTGCCAGCAGATCGCTCCCTATGAACACTGAAGCTTTCTTT. It translates to CASRSLPMNTEAFF.

This chain links TRBV7-3 with TRBJ2-3; 10 bases fit TRBD2. With V trimmed by 6 bases and J by 0 bases, 15 bases remained unmatched. The CDR3 length is 19 residues. CDR1 is SGHTA, CDR2 FQGTGA, per germline. The CDR3 reads CASSRAGVAGGPSTDTQYF. The CDR3 DNA follows: TGTGCCAGCAGTCGGGCGGGGGTAGCGGGAGGCCCCAGCACAGATACGCAGTATTTT.

The sample holds one count of this clone. The CDR3 reads CASSPPGHGGTEAFF. In nucleotides, the CDR3 is TGTGCCAGCAGCCCCCCGGGACACGGGGGGACTGAAGCTTTCTTT. This rearrangement joins TRBV3-1 (or the pseudogene TRBV3-2) to TRBJ1-1, with D possibly being TRBD1 (6 bases). Trimming took 4 bases from V and 5 from J, leaving 17 bases between them. The CDR3 is 15 amino acids. CDR1 LGHDT and CDR2 YNNKEL come from the germline V gene (reference sequence).

The chain is built from TRBV2 and TRBJ1-5, with a weak D call TRBD1 (5 bases). With 0 bases removed from V and 6 bases from J, the gap between germline ends came to 12 bases. The CDR3 has 15 amino acids. Germline CDR1 is SNHLY and CDR2 is FYNNEI. The CDR3: CASSEATDSRQPQHF. The CDR3 DNA follows: TGTGCCAGCAGTGAAGCGACAGATTCTCGTCAGCCCCAGCATTTT.

V usage is TRBV28 and J usage is TRBJ1-2, with a possible D match to TRBD1 (5 bases). Germline CDR1 and CDR2: MDHEN and SYDVKM. Trimming took 6 bases from V and 4 from J, leaving 18 bases between them. The CDR3 has 15 residues. CDR3 DNA sequence: TGTGCCAGCAGCACTACAGGACGTAGCTCCTATGGCTACACCTTC. Its translation: CASSTTGRSSYGYTF.